These 18 T cell receptor beta chains share one sample of origin, sequenced in a study of T cell changes during pregnancy in multiple sclerosis. Generated by immunoSEQ multiplex PCR, the TCRdb table keeps only in-frame clones and is missing some. The data hold 75,000 to 90,000 clones, with about nine tenths observed a single time. The source was PBMCs, collected in the first trimester of pregnancy. The receptors stem from a female donor in good health, serving as a control in a pregnancy study. Some clones in this sample may be carry-over from other donors' samples.

V usage is TRBV10-3 and J usage is TRBJ2-3, with a tentative D call TRBD1 (7 bases). The CDR3 totals 17 residues. Per germline, CDR1 ENHRY and CDR2 SYGVKD. V was trimmed by 0 bases and J by 1 base, leaving 14 bases between them. CDR3 nucleotides: TGTGCCATCAGTGAGTCGTACAGGGGCGGGGGCACAGATACGCAGTATTTT. It encodes CAISESYRGGGTDTQYF.

This clone has only a few counts. J is TRBJ2-2 and V is TRBV4-1; D is unresolved. The CDR3 runs 17 residues. Trimming pared 8 bases from V and 0 bases from J, leaving 19 bases between. Germline CDR1 MGHRA, CDR2 YSYEKL. The CDR3 nucleotides are TGCGCCAGCGGTTGGGCAACAACTCCCGCGAACACCGGGGAGCTGTTTTTT. This sequence encodes CASGWATTPANTGELFF.

The chain carries TRBV6-6 and TRBJ1-1; 10 nucleotides agree with TRBD1. J gave up 8 bases and V 7 bases, and 7 bases lay outside the gene matches. The length of the CDR3 is 13 residues. Germline V gene data show CDR1 as MNHNY and CDR2 as SVGAGI (reference sequence). CDR3 sequence reads: CASTLTGGDEAFF. The CDR3 nucleotides read TGTGCCAGCACTTTGACAGGGGGCGACGAAGCTTTCTTT.

This sequence joins TRBV14 and TRBJ1-1, with 7 bases matching TRBD1. The CDR3 runs to 13 residues. From germline, CDR1 is SGHDN and CDR2 FVKESK. The V and J ends lost 6 bases and 0 bases, in that order; junction bases with no gene match: 1. The CDR3 spells CASRTGLNTEAFF. CDR3 nucleotide sequence: TGTGCCAGCAGGACAGGGTTGAACACTGAAGCTTTCTTT.

The rearrangement links TRBV5-1 to TRBJ2-3, with 12 bases lining up with TRBD2. Trimming cost V 3 bases and J 2 bases; bases outside gene matches: 4. This CDR3 region has 16 residues. Germline CDR1 SGHRS, CDR2 YFSETQ. CDR3 DNA: TGCGCCAGCAGCTCGCTAGCGGGGGGGTCCACAGATACGCAGTATTTT. Its protein product is CASSSLAGGSTDTQYF.

The V call is TRBV28, the J call TRBJ2-5, with 10 bases aligning to TRBD1. This CDR3 is 14 amino acids long. Germline V gene data show CDR1 as MDHEN and CDR2 as SYDVKM. The trim removed 6 bases at V and 2 bases at J, leaving 3 bases unmatched. The CDR3 protein is CASSRDRGQETQYF. The CDR3 bases are TGTGCCAGCAGCCGGGACAGGGGACAAGAGACCCAGTACTTC. The entire variable domain, with the rest obtained from reference TRBV28 and TRBJ2-5, is as follows: DVKVTQSSRYLVKRTGEKVFLECVQDMDHENMFWYRQDPGLGLRLIYFSYDVKMKEKGDIPEGYSVSREKKERFSLILESASTNQTSMYLCASSRDRGQETQYFGPGTRLLVL.

V gene TRBV28 combines with J gene TRBJ1-5; the D is unclear. This CDR3 has 16 amino acids. The germline V and J ends were trimmed by 2 bases and 0 bases, with 11 bases remaining between them. Germline CDR1 reads MDHEN; CDR2 reads SYDVKM. The CDR3 spells CASSLVGLNSNQPQHF. CDR3 DNA: TGTGCCAGCAGTTTAGTCGGACTAAATAGCAATCAGCCCCAGCATTTT. The full variable domain, its missing parts supplied by reference TRBV28 and TRBJ1-5, is DVKVTQSSRYLVKRTGEKVFLECVQDMDHENMFWYRQDPGLGLRLIYFSYDVKMKEKGDIPEGYSVSREKKERFSLILESASTNQTSMYLCASSLVGLNSNQPQHFGDGTRLSIL.

The chain carries TRBV5-5 and TRBJ1-2; 9 bases line up with TRBD1. J lost 6 bases, V lost 4 bases, and 10 bases had no gene match. The CDR3 totals 15 residues. The germline gives CDR1 SGHKS, CDR2 YYEKEE (reference sequence). CDR3 protein: CASSPQWTGENGYTF. The CDR3 coding sequence is TGTGCCAGCAGCCCTCAGTGGACAGGGGAGAATGGCTACACCTTC.

V and J are TRBV4-3 and TRBJ2-1; possible D gene TRBD2, 6 bases. Germline V gene data show CDR1 as LGHNA and CDR2 as YSLEER. The CDR3 consists of 12 residues. The V gene lost 1 base and the J gene lost 11 bases, with 9 bases spanning the gap. CDR3 DNA sequence: TGCGCCAGCAGCCAAGGGGGGACTCAGCAGTTCTTC. Translating gives CASSQGGTQQFF.

This clone was picked up one time. The V gene is TRBV7-8, the J gene TRBJ1-5; no reliable D call. Germline V gene sequence: CDR1 SGHVS, CDR2 FQNEAQ. The CDR3 spans 14 residues. V was trimmed by 2 bases and J by 3 bases, leaving 8 bases between them. CDR3 residues: CASSLLRSNQPQHF. As DNA, the CDR3 is TGTGCCAGCAGCTTACTACGCTCCAATCAGCCCCAGCATTTT.

The rearrangement uses TRBV29-1 and TRBJ2-3; D is perhaps TRBD2 (7 bases). This CDR3 spans 13 amino acids. The V gene lost 5 bases and the J gene lost 4 bases, with 13 bases spanning the gap. Germline lookup yields CDR1 SQVTM and CDR2 ANQGSEA. CDR3 nucleotides: TGCAGCGTTCGGGGGGCAGGATCAGATACGCAGTATTTT. Translation gives CSVRGAGSDTQYF.

The genes are TRBV5-4 and TRBJ2-2; D is uncertain. Trimming cost V 0 bases and J 9 bases, with 6 bases left between them. The CDR3 runs to 12 residues. Germline lookup yields CDR1 SGHNT and CDR2 YYREEE (reference sequence). Here the CDR3 reads CASSLESRELFF. CDR3 nucleotide sequence: TGTGCCAGCAGCTTGGAGAGCCGGGAGCTGTTTTTT.

V and J are TRBV28 and TRBJ1-4; no definite D call. V was pared by 5 bases and J by 3 bases, with 13 bases between. The CDR3 consists of 15 residues. Germline V gene lookup returns CDR1 MDHEN and CDR2 SYDVKM. The CDR3 coding sequence is TGTGCCAGCAGTCCCCCCGGGGTGGCTAATGAAAAACTGTTTTTT. Translation: CASSPPGVANEKLFF.

This clone came up a few times. The rearrangement joins TRBV7-6 to TRBJ1-6; a weak D match, TRBD1 (5 bases). Germline CDR1 reads SGHVS; CDR2 reads FNYEAQ. This CDR3 is built from 15 residues. The V end was cut by 3 bases, the J end by 3 bases, with 9 bases between. As DNA, the CDR3 is TGTGCCAGCAGCTTTACAGGCAGCTATAATTCACCCCTCCACTTT. It encodes CASSFTGSYNSPLHF.

V is TRBV29-1 and J is TRBJ1-1; D possibly corresponds to TRBD1 (6 bases). The CDR3 runs 12 residues. Trimming cost V 6 bases and J 6 bases, with 14 bases left between them. Germline V CDR1 and CDR2: SQVTM, ANQGSEA. The CDR3 protein is CSVPTGISEAFF. The CDR3 nucleotides read TGCAGCGTCCCGACAGGTATTTCTGAAGCTTTCTTT.

The gene calls are TRBV29-1 and TRBJ1-5; possible D gene TRBD1, 5 bases. With 4 bases removed from V and 4 bases from J, the gap between germline ends came to 11 bases. Germline CDR1 is SQVTM and CDR2 is ANQGSEA. This CDR3 has 13 residues. Here the CDR3 DNA reads TGCAGCGTTGTTGACAGCCCAAATCAGCCCCAGCATTTT. This translates into CSVVDSPNQPQHF.

The chain is built from TRBV13 and TRBJ2-3, with 10 bases identical to TRBD2. The CDR3 loop spans 15 amino acids. V lost 5 bases and J lost 5; bases outside the gene matches: 7. Germline V gene data show CDR1 as PRHDT and CDR2 as FYEKMQ (reference sequence). The CDR3 spells CASSPPSGGGDTQYF. Here the CDR3 DNA reads TGTGCCAGCAGCCCTCCTAGCGGGGGTGGAGATACGCAGTATTTT.

V usage is TRBV11-3 and J usage is TRBJ2-2; TRBD2 matches 7 bases. Germline V CDR1 and CDR2: SGHNT, YENEEA. CDR3 size: 17 residues. Germline trimming cut 2 bases from V and 3 bases from J; bases unmatched to any gene: 9. The CDR3 here is CASSLISREKDTGELFF. In DNA form, the CDR3 reads TGTGCCAGCAGCTTAATCTCGCGGGAGAAAGACACCGGGGAGCTGTTTTTT. Supplemented by reference TRBV11-3 and TRBJ2-2, the full variable domain reads EAGVVQSPRYKIIEKKQPVAFWCNPISGHNTLYWYLQNLGQGPELLIRYENEEAVDDSQLPKDRFSAERLKGVDSTLKIQPAELGDSAVYLCASSLISREKDTGELFFGEGSRLTVL.